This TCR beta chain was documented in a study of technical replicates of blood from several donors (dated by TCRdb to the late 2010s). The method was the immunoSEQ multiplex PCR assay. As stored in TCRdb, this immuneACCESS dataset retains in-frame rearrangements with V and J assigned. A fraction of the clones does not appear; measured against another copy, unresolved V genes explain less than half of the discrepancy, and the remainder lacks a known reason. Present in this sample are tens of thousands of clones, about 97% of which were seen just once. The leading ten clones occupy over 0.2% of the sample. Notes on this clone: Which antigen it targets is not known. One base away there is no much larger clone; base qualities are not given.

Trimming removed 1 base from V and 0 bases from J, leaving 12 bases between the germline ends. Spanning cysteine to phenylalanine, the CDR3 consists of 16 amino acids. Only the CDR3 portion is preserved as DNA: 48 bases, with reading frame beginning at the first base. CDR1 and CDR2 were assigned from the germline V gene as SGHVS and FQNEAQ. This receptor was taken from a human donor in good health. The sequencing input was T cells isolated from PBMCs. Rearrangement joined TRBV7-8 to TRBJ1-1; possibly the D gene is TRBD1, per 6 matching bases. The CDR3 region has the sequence CASSLGPQGMNTEAFF. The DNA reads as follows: TGTGCCAGCAGCTTAGGCCCCCAGGGGATGAACACTGAAGCTTTCTTT.